These 9 T cell receptor beta chains share one sample of origin, sequenced in a study of OX40 agonist ivuxolimab in advanced cancers. Using immunoSEQ multiplex PCR, the repertoire was profiled, and TCRdb retains in-frame clones only, with some absent. The table includes tens of thousands of clones, approximately 90% detected once. The source material was CD4+ or CD8+ T cells sorted from blood, sampled in a trial of the OX40 agonist ivuxolimab. These receptor sequences come from an adult with an advanced solid tumor such as melanoma, head and neck, liver or kidney cancer.

In this sample, this clone turned up once. The V call is TRBV18, the J call TRBJ2-1, with D perhaps assigned TRBD1 or TRBD2 (5 bases each). The CDR3 sequence is 16 residues long. Looked up from germline, CDR1 is KGHSH and CDR2 is LQKENI. V lost 0 bases and J 2 bases, leaving 11 bases between the germline ends. Here the CDR3 DNA reads TGTGCCAGCTCACCACCTTCCGGGACGACCTACAATGAGCAGTTCTTC. The encoded protein is CASSPPSGTTYNEQFF.

The chain combines TRBV19 with TRBJ1-2; possibly TRBD1 for D (5 bases). V lost 0 bases and J lost 0, with 17 bases in between. Germline CDR1 reads LNHDA; CDR2 reads SQIVND (reference sequence). This CDR3 spans 18 amino acids. The CDR3 DNA is TGTGCCAGTAGTATAGATTTGACCACCGGGGCATCTAACTATGGCTACACCTTC. Translation: CASSIDLTTGASNYGYTF.

Only one count was recorded for this clone. The CDR3 reads CASSIEPGPVAETQYF. CDR3 bases: TGCGCCAGCAGCATAGAACCGGGACCCGTCGCGGAGACCCAGTACTTC. This chain uses TRBV5-1 with TRBJ2-5, with D possibly being TRBD1 or TRBD2 (5 bases each). This CDR3 is 16 amino acids long. V was trimmed by 4 bases and J by 5 bases, leaving 21 bases between them. Germline V lookup: CDR1 SGHRS, CDR2 YFSETQ. The whole variable domain, remainder taken from reference TRBV5-1 and TRBJ2-5, is KAGVTQTPRYLIKTRGQQVTLSCSPISGHRSVSWYQQTPGQGLQFLFEYFSETQRNKGNFPGRFSGRQFSNSRSEMNVSTLELGDSALYLCASSIEPGPVAETQYFGPGTRLLVL.

This chain links TRBV12-5 with TRBJ1-1; weak D call: TRBD1 (5 bases). Looked up from germline, CDR1 is LGHNT and CDR2 is FRNRAP. The CDR3 length is 15 residues. Between the trimmed V and J ends, which lost 4 bases and 0 bases, there was a span of 12 bases. The CDR3 DNA follows: TGTGCTAGTGGTTCCCAGGGACGGATGAACACTGAAGCTTTCTTT. Translation gives CASGSQGRMNTEAFF.

The chain has TRBV11-2 and TRBJ2-7; TRBD2 matches at 11 bases. J was trimmed by 4 bases and V by 0 bases; bases with no gene match: 8. The CDR3 extends over 17 amino acids. Germline CDR1 SGHAT, CDR2 FQNNGV. CDR3 coding DNA: TGTGCCAGCAGCTTAGATCTTGGGACTAGCGGAACGTACGAGCAGTACTTC. This gives the protein CASSLDLGTSGTYEQYF.

The J gene is TRBJ1-5, the V gene TRBV11-2; a possible D gene is TRBD1 (5 bases). The CDR3 is 13 residues long. From germline, CDR1 is SGHAT and CDR2 FQNNGV. V was shortened by 1 base and J by 7 bases, with 8 bases between the two germline ends. CDR3 protein: CASSLARGQPQHF. Written as DNA, the CDR3 is TGTGCCAGCAGCTTAGCTAGGGGCCAGCCCCAGCATTTT. Complete variable domain (other parts from reference TRBV11-2 and TRBJ1-5): EAGVAQSPRYKIIEKRQSVAFWCNPISGHATLYWYQQILGQGPKLLIQFQNNGVVDDSQLPKDRFSAERLKGVDSTLKIQPAKLEDSAVYLCASSLARGQPQHFGDGTRLSIL.

The gene calls are TRBV6-5 and TRBJ1-4, with D maybe TRBD1 (5 bases). Germline V gene data show CDR1 as MNHEY and CDR2 as SVGAGI. V was clipped by 0 bases and J by 3 bases, with 11 bases between them. This CDR3 is 16 amino acids long. The CDR3 DNA sequence: TGTGCCAGCAGTTACTCGGCTGGGACGGCTAATGAAAAACTGTTTTTT. Translated: CASSYSAGTANEKLFF.

The rearrangement uses TRBV5-1 and TRBJ2-7, with TRBD2 identical over 8 bases. The ends lost 3 bases at V and 0 bases at J; junction bases unmatched: 2. There are 14 residues in the CDR3. The germline CDR1 and CDR2 sequences are SGHRS and YFSETQ. CDR3 sequence: CASSWGTSSYEQYF. The CDR3 nucleotides are TGCGCCAGCAGCTGGGGGACTAGCTCCTACGAGCAGTACTTC.

This sequence joins TRBV27 and TRBJ1-5; D unresolved. The germline gives CDR1 MNHEY, CDR2 SMNVEV (reference sequence). Trimming cost V 4 bases and J 2 bases, with 9 bases left between them. The CDR3 covers 14 residues. The CDR3 here is CASSSRHGNQPQHF. The CDR3 DNA is TGTGCCAGCAGTTCTCGACACGGCAATCAGCCCCAGCATTTT.